Following are 6 T cell receptor beta chains from one sample sequenced in a study of T cell changes during pregnancy in multiple sclerosis. TCRdb keeps only in-frame clones here, not all; method: immunoSEQ multiplex PCR. The sample shows around 70,000 clones, over 80% of them seen only once. Sequenced material: peripheral blood, taken before pregnancy. Source of these receptors: a female donor with multiple sclerosis, enrolled in a pregnancy study.

V and J are TRBV7-2 and TRBJ2-7, with D possibly matching TRBD2 (5 bases). CDR1 is SGHTA, CDR2 FQGNSA, per germline. V was clipped by 3 bases and J by 2 bases, with 5 bases between them. CDR3 size: 12 residues. The CDR3 reads CASSFGTYEQYF. CDR3 in DNA: TGTGCCAGCAGCTTCGGGACCTACGAGCAGTACTTC.

This chain links TRBV6-1 with TRBJ2-5; 15 bases are shared with TRBD2. Trimming cost V 3 bases and J 1 base; bases outside gene matches: 6. Germline V gives CDR1 MNHNS, CDR2 SASEGT. The CDR3 length is 18 residues. CDR3 loop: CASSDGTSGRPSQETQYF. The CDR3, as DNA: TGTGCCAGCAGTGACGGGACTAGCGGGAGGCCCAGCCAAGAGACCCAGTACTTC.

The rearrangement uses TRBV19 and TRBJ1-2, with 7 nucleotides matching TRBD1. Per germline, CDR1 LNHDA and CDR2 SQIVND (reference sequence). V lost 7 bases, J lost 8 bases, and 13 bases stayed unmatched. This CDR3 region has 14 residues. CDR3 sequence reads: CASNRMDRSNGYTF. The CDR3, as DNA: TGTGCCAGTAATAGGATGGACAGGAGCAACGGCTACACCTTC.

CDR3 sequence: CASSQDRLAAYEQYF. CDR3 coding DNA: TGCGCCAGCAGCCAAGATCGGTTAGCGGCCTACGAGCAGTACTTC. The V and J genes are TRBV4-3 and TRBJ2-7, with D possibly matching TRBD2 (6 bases). The germline gives CDR1 LGHNA, CDR2 YSLEER. This CDR3 comprises 15 residues. Trimming stripped 0 bases from V and 2 bases from J, with 11 bases between.

This sequence joins TRBV19 and TRBJ2-7; TRBD1 agrees at 9 bases. The CDR3 contains 15 residues. Germline CDR1 LNHDA, CDR2 SQIVND (reference sequence). V shed 3 bases, J shed 1 base, and the junction held 4 bases outside the gene matches. In DNA, the CDR3 is TGTGCCAGTAGTATTATTGGGACAGGGTCCTACGAGCAGTACTTC. It translates to CASSIIGTGSYEQYF.

The chain has TRBV6-5 and TRBJ1-2; D remains unclear. The germline V gene has CDR1 MNHEY and CDR2 SVGAGI. This CDR3 has 11 amino acids. The ends were cut back, 6 bases at V and 8 bases at J, with 10 bases in the middle. The DNA for the CDR3 is TGTGCCAGCAGCCTAGGTATGGGCTACACCTTC. Translating gives CASSLGMGYTF.